The 11 T cell receptor beta chains given below trace back to one sample, sequenced in a study of metastatic and nonmetastatic thyroid tumors. There were no patients who had received any treatment before thyroid surgery. Using MiXCR, TCRdb reanalyzed the PCR reads. Of some 30,000 clones in the sample, 25% to 35% were seen once. Sequences were obtained from blood. The source of these receptors is a female donor with papillary thyroid cancer or a benign thyroid nodule (not recorded which). Some clones in this sample may be carry-over from other donors' samples.

This clone was detected many times. The chain recombines TRBV2 with TRBJ2-1, with 7 bases aligning to TRBD2. Germline V CDR1 and CDR2: SNHLY, FYNNEI. V gave up 9 bases and J gave up 10 bases; unmatched junction bases: 12. The CDR3 runs to 13 residues. DNA of the CDR3: TGTGCCAGTGGGGGGGGGTCCCTTTACGAGCAGTTCTTC. Amino acids: CASGGGSLYEQFF.

This chain connects TRBV18 to TRBJ2-3; D is ambiguous. Germline V gives CDR1 KGHSH, CDR2 LQKENI. CDR3 size: 13 residues. V lost 1 base to trimming and J lost 0 bases, with 2 bases between them. CDR3 loop: CASSPHSTDTQYF. The CDR3 DNA reads TGTGCCAGCTCACCACACAGCACAGATACGCAGTATTTT.

This chain connects TRBV4-1 to TRBJ1-2; tentatively, D is TRBD1 (6 bases). Germline CDR1 MGHRA, CDR2 YSYEKL. Trimming pared 1 base from V and 5 bases from J, leaving 11 bases between. The CDR3 sequence is 14 residues long. The CDR3 DNA is TGCGCCAGCAGCCAAGGGACAGATAATTATGGCTACACCTTC. Encoded protein: CASSQGTDNYGYTF.

This chain uses TRBV28 with TRBJ1-2, with D hard to call. Germline-derived CDR1 and CDR2 are MDHEN and SYDVKM. This CDR3 region has 13 residues. V was pared by 6 bases and J by 8 bases, with 16 bases between. In nucleotides, the CDR3 is TGTGCCAGCAGCCGCCTTACTCATCTGGGCTACACCTTC. This codes for CASSRLTHLGYTF.

This chain links TRBV12-3 or TRBV12-4 with TRBJ1-5; possibly TRBD1 for D (6 bases). This CDR3 region has 16 residues. V was clipped by 6 bases and J by 2 bases, with 17 bases between them. The CDR3 sequence: CASRSGAPVGNQPQHF. CDR3 sequence (DNA): TGTGCCAGCAGGTCAGGGGCTCCGGTGGGCAATCAGCCCCAGCATTTT.

This clone has a handful of counts. This chain joins TRBV20-1 and TRBJ2-2; 8 bases are shared with TRBD1. V lost 2 bases to trimming and J lost 3 bases; unmatched junction nucleotides: 8. The CDR3 has 16 residues. Germline V CDR1 and CDR2: DFQATT, SNEGSKA (reference sequence). The CDR3 DNA sequence: TGCAGTGCTAGACCCCTCACAGGGGGAGACACCGGGGAGCTGTTTTTT. This gives the protein CSARPLTGGDTGELFF.

This sequence joins TRBV20-1 and TRBJ2-7; the D is unclear. CDR3 length: 14 residues. The V gene lost 4 bases and the J gene lost 5 bases, with 18 bases spanning the gap. Per the germline V gene, CDR1 is DFQATT and CDR2 is SNEGSKA (reference sequence). The CDR3 loop is CSATDPFPSNEQYF. The DNA for the CDR3 is TGCAGTGCTACAGATCCCTTCCCCTCTAACGAGCAGTACTTC.

Relative to its sample, this clone is medium-sized (0.01 to 0.1%). The chain combines TRBV20-1 with TRBJ2-7; 13 bases fit TRBD2. From germline, CDR1 is DFQATT and CDR2 SNEGSKA (reference sequence). The ends lost 3 bases at V and 3 bases at J; junction bases unmatched: 2. CDR3 length equals 14 residues. The CDR3 region has the DNA TGCAGTGCTAGCGGGACTAGCGGGAACTACGAGCAGTACTTC. Amino acids: CSASGTSGNYEQYF.

This clone was seen a handful of times. The gene calls are TRBV5-4 and TRBJ2-7, with 14 bases aligning to TRBD2. Germline V gives CDR1 SGHNT, CDR2 YYREEE (reference sequence). The CDR3 is made up of 16 amino acids. J was trimmed by 4 bases and V by 4 bases; bases with no gene match: 7. The CDR3 is CASSPGTSGSGYEQYF. The CDR3, as DNA: TGTGCCAGCAGCCCGGGGACTAGCGGGAGTGGTTACGAGCAGTACTTC.

This clone was detected many times. The chain carries TRBV6-2 or TRBV6-3 and TRBJ2-7, with 8 bases lining up with TRBD1. Germline-derived CDR1 and CDR2 are MNHEY and SVGEGT. The CDR3 has 12 amino acids. Trimming cost V 4 bases and J 4 bases; bases outside gene matches: 0. The CDR3 nucleotides are TGTGCCAGCAGTTGGACAGGGTACGAGCAGTACTTC. Protein sequence: CASSWTGYEQYF.

Many counts were recorded for this clone. This chain connects TRBV30 to TRBJ2-7; maybe TRBD2 (6 bases). The ends were cut back, 7 bases at V and 6 bases at J, with 25 bases in the middle. Germline CDR1 GTSNPN, CDR2 SVGIG (reference sequence). CDR3 size: 15 residues. CDR3: CASSWGVYFTSEQYF. DNA for the CDR3: TGTGCCTCCTCCTGGGGGGTTTACTTTACGTCCGAGCAGTACTTC.